Shown below are 10 T cell receptor beta chains from a single sample sequenced in a study of T-cell reconstitution after alpha-beta-depleted transplantation in children. Preparation of the TCRbeta library was carried out with unique molecular identifiers. TCRdb ran MiXCR on the PCR reads and lists one entry per CDR3 protein. Of 400,000 to 450,000 distinct CDR3 sequences listed, 43% are singletons. The sequences come from PBMCs, collected before TCRalphabeta/CD19-depleted stem cell transplant. The receptors were sampled from a girl aged 2-10 years with aplastic anemia, due to receive a stem cell transplant.

The chain uses TRBV12-3 or TRBV12-4 and TRBJ1-5, with 11 bases matching TRBD1. The trim removed 6 bases at V and 6 bases at J, leaving 7 bases unmatched. This CDR3 has 15 residues. CDR3 DNA: TGTGCCAGCAGAAACGGACAGGGGGCAAGTCAGCCCCAGCATTTT. This translates into CASRNGQGASQPQHF.

The chain employs TRBV4-1 and TRBJ1-1, with D perhaps TRBD1 (6 bases). The germline V gene has CDR1 MGHRA and CDR2 YSYEKL. V lost 1 base to trimming and J lost 3 bases, with 15 bases between them. This CDR3 is built from 16 residues. As DNA, the CDR3 is TGCGCCAGCAGCCAAGCGACGGGGGCTGGGTACACTGAAGCTTTCTTT. It specifies CASSQATGAGYTEAFF.

The V gene is TRBV12-3 or TRBV12-4, the J gene TRBJ2-2; no definite D call. Trimming pared 4 bases from V and 0 bases from J, leaving 9 bases between. This CDR3 comprises 15 residues. CDR3: CASSSYPPNTGELFF. CDR3 DNA: TGTGCCAGCAGTTCCTACCCCCCGAACACCGGGGAGCTGTTTTTT.

In nucleotides, the CDR3 is TGCAGTGCTAGAGGGGGGCGGTACGACACAGATACGCAGTATTTT. This codes for CSARGGRYDTDTQYF. This chain uses TRBV20-1 with TRBJ2-3, with D possibly being TRBD1 (6 bases). The germline V gene encodes CDR1 DFQATT and CDR2 SNEGSKA (reference sequence). The CDR3 loop spans 15 amino acids. V lost 1 base and J lost 2, with 13 bases in between.

The sample holds a few counts of this clonotype. The V call is TRBV4-3, the J call TRBJ1-6; possible D gene TRBD1, 5 bases. Germline V gene sequence: CDR1 LGHNA, CDR2 YSLEER. Trimming took off 0 bases at V and 0 bases at J, with 12 bases between the two ends. This CDR3 spans 18 amino acids. The CDR3 bases are TGCGCCAGCAGCCAAGACGGGACGGGCAGCTCCTATAATTCACCCCTCCACTTT. This encodes CASSQDGTGSSYNSPLHF.

This clonotype was counted only a few times. This chain uses TRBV29-1 with TRBJ2-7; 8 nucleotides align to TRBD2. V shed 2 bases, J shed 0 bases, and the junction held 3 bases outside the gene matches. Germline V lookup: CDR1 SQVTM, CDR2 ANQGSEA. The CDR3 sequence is 14 residues long. The CDR3 region has the DNA TGCAGCGTTGAATTTAGCGGGGCCTCCTACGAGCAGTACTTC. Its protein product is CSVEFSGASYEQYF.

The chain links TRBV20-1 to TRBJ2-1, with D tentatively TRBD2 (6 bases). The germline V gene encodes CDR1 DFQATT and CDR2 SNEGSKA (reference sequence). The CDR3 extends over 14 amino acids. Trimming pared 3 bases from V and 3 bases from J, leaving 12 bases between. In DNA form, the CDR3 reads TGCAGTGCTAGTGCGGGGACGCGCTACAATGAGCAGTTCTTC. Encoded protein: CSASAGTRYNEQFF.

J is TRBJ2-1 and V is TRBV4-1; TRBD2 matches at 8 bases. Per germline, CDR1 MGHRA and CDR2 YSYEKL. J gave up 4 bases and V 5 bases, and 13 bases lay outside the gene matches. The CDR3 is 17 residues long. The CDR3 region has the DNA TGCGCCAGCAGCATACGACCGGGACTAGGAGAATACAATGAGCAGTTCTTC. Translating it yields CASSIRPGLGEYNEQFF.

The CDR3 protein is CATQGTTYNEQFF. CDR3 nucleotide sequence: TGTGCCACCCAAGGTACGACCTACAATGAGCAGTTCTTC. The genes are TRBV28 and TRBJ2-1; no clear D gene. V shed 10 bases and J shed 2 bases, with 12 bases lying between them. The CDR3 is 13 residues long. Germline V gene data show CDR1 as MDHEN and CDR2 as SYDVKM.

This chain connects TRBV10-3 to TRBJ2-5; D gene unclear. The ends were cut back, 8 bases at V and 1 base at J, with 11 bases in the middle. Per germline, CDR1 ENHRY and CDR2 SYGVKD. CDR3 length equals 13 residues. This CDR3 is CAISTGTQETQYF. DNA for the CDR3: TGTGCCATCTCCACCGGCACCCAAGAGACCCAGTACTTC.